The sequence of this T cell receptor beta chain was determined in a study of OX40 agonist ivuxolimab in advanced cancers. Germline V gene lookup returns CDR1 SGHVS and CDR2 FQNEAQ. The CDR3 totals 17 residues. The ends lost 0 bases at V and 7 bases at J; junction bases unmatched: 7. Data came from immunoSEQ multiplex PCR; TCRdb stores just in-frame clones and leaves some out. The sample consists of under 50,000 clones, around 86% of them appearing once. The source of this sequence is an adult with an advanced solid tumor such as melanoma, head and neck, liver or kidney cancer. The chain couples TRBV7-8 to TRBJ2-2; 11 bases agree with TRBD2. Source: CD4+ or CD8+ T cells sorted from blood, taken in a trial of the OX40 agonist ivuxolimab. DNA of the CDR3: TGTGCCAGCAGCTTAGCGCAGGGGACTAGCGGTAACGGGGAGCTGTTTTTT. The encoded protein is CASSLAQGTSGNGELFF.